The 23 T cell receptor beta chains below were found in one sample sequenced in a study of blood T cell repertoires in COVID-19. The protocol was immunoSEQ multiplex PCR, while the TCRdb copy is restricted to in-frame clones and leaves out a portion. Among 280,000 or so clones listed, approximately 85% were seen once. Sequenced material: peripheral blood. The receptor set was obtained from a man between 18 and 35 years old with active or convalescent COVID-19.

The rearrangement links TRBV7-8 to TRBJ2-3; 8 bases agree with TRBD2. V gave up 5 bases and J gave up 7 bases; unmatched junction bases: 11. CDR1 SGHVS and CDR2 FQNEAQ come from the germline V gene. The CDR3 loop spans 15 amino acids. This chain's CDR3 is CASSPGTSPSYTQYF. The DNA of the CDR3 is TGTGCCAGCAGCCCCGGGACTAGTCCTTCTTATACGCAGTATTTT.

V is TRBV7-9 and J is TRBJ1-5; the match to TRBD1 covers 10 bases. J lost 4 bases, V lost 6 bases, and 6 bases had no gene match. CDR1 and CDR2 (germline): SEHNR, FQNEAQ (reference sequence). The CDR3 runs to 15 residues. The CDR3 coding sequence is TGTGCCAGCAGTCGGGACAGGGGTGGGAATCAGCCCCAGCATTTT. It specifies CASSRDRGGNQPQHF.

The chain joins TRBV4-2 to TRBJ2-3, with 15 bases lining up with TRBD2. This CDR3 has 17 amino acids. Per the germline V gene, CDR1 is LGHNA and CDR2 is YNFKEQ. V shed 4 bases and J 2 bases; nucleotides not matched to a gene: 4. The CDR3, as DNA: TGTGCCAGCAGCCTGGGACTAGCGGGGGGTATCACAGATACGCAGTATTTT. It specifies CASSLGLAGGITDTQYF.

The chain has TRBV4-1 and TRBJ2-3; 7 positions agree with TRBD2. CDR3 size: 16 residues. Germline V gene sequence: CDR1 MGHRA, CDR2 YSYEKL. V was pared by 3 bases and J by 1 base, with 7 bases of the junction left unmatched. Here the CDR3 DNA reads TGCGCCAGCAGCCATGTTCTTGCGGGGGGCACAGATACGCAGTATTTT. Translation gives CASSHVLAGGTDTQYF.

This rearrangement joins TRBV30 to TRBJ2-7, with 8 nucleotides matching TRBD1. CDR3 length: 15 amino acids. Unmatched junction bases numbered 16, after V lost 8 bases and J lost 4 bases. Per germline, CDR1 GTSNPN and CDR2 SVGIG (reference sequence). The CDR3 protein is CAESRGRRHWYEQYF. The CDR3 DNA sequence: TGTGCCGAAAGCAGGGGGCGAAGACATTGGTACGAGCAGTACTTC. Full variable domain (outside the CDR3, taken from reference TRBV30 and TRBJ2-7): SQTIHQWPATLVQPVGSPLSLECTVEGTSNPNLYWYRQAAGRGLQLLFYSVGIGQISSEVPQNLSASRPQDRQFILSSKKLLLSDSGFYLCAESRGRRHWYEQYFGPGTRLTVT.

This clone was seen once. The CDR3 is CASSLGYGETQYF. In nucleotides, the CDR3 is TGTGCCAGCAGCTTAGGGTACGGAGAGACCCAGTACTTC. This rearrangement joins TRBV7-2 to TRBJ2-5; D not resolved. Per the germline V gene, CDR1 is SGHTA and CDR2 is FQGNSA. The CDR3 loop spans 13 amino acids. Trimming left V 1 base short and J 4 bases short, with 7 bases between.

This chain joins TRBV4-1 and TRBJ1-5; possibly TRBD1 for D (5 bases). V was shortened by 4 bases and J by 1 base, with 11 bases between the two germline ends. The CDR3 runs 15 residues. Germline loops: CDR1 MGHRA, CDR2 YSYEKL. In nucleotides, the CDR3 is TGCGCCAGCAGCCCAGGGATTTGGAGCAATCAGCCCCAGCATTTT. Encoded protein: CASSPGIWSNQPQHF.

This rearrangement joins TRBV5-5 to TRBJ1-2, with TRBD1 as a possible D gene (5 bases). CDR1 SGHKS and CDR2 YYEKEE come from the germline V gene (reference sequence). V was shortened by 3 bases and J by 7 bases, with 19 bases between the two germline ends. There are 15 residues in the CDR3. CDR3 loop: CASSYDSHPFLGYTF. DNA for the CDR3: TGTGCCAGCAGCTATGACAGCCACCCTTTCCTTGGCTACACCTTC.

J is TRBJ1-2 and V is TRBV10-2; TRBD1 matches 7 bases. The J segment lost 6 bases and the V segment lost 3 bases, leaving 10 bases of the junction unmatched. CDR1 and CDR2 (germline): WSHSY, SAAADI. The CDR3 is 15 amino acids. CDR3 loop: CASSDPQGEVHGYTF. The DNA of the CDR3 is TGCGCCAGCAGTGACCCCCAGGGGGAGGTCCATGGCTACACCTTC.

In its sample, this clone was seen once. This chain links TRBV18 with TRBJ2-3; TRBD1 agrees at 8 bases. Per germline, CDR1 KGHSH and CDR2 LQKENI. The junction had 2 bases not matched to a gene; V was cut back by 2 bases and J by 1 base. This CDR3 is 15 amino acids long. CDR3 sequence reads: CASSPLTGGTDTQYF. The CDR3 coding sequence is TGTGCCAGCTCACCATTGACAGGGGGCACAGATACGCAGTATTTT.

This rearrangement joins TRBV6-5 to TRBJ2-3, with D possibly matching TRBD1 (5 bases). The CDR3 runs 13 residues. The V end was cut by 6 bases, the J end by 1 base, with 8 bases between. Germline CDR1 reads MNHEY; CDR2 reads SVGAGI. CDR3 bases: TGTGCCAGCAGCCTCAGGGGCACAGATACGCAGTATTTT. Translating gives CASSLRGTDTQYF.

This clone appeared once. CDR3 loop: CASSRYSYGYTF. CDR3 in DNA: TGTGCCAGCAGCCGGTACAGCTATGGCTACACCTTC. The chain links TRBV7-2 to TRBJ1-2; no definite D call. V dropped 5 bases and J dropped 4 bases, with 8 bases sitting between them. Germline CDR1 is SGHTA and CDR2 is FQGNSA. The CDR3 runs to 12 residues.

V usage is TRBV12-3 or TRBV12-4 and J usage is TRBJ1-2, with 7 nucleotides matching TRBD1. CDR3 length: 12 residues. V shed 6 bases and J 8 bases; nucleotides not matched to a gene: 6. The CDR3 is CASRHRGFGYTF. The CDR3 nucleotides are TGTGCCAGCAGGCACAGGGGATTCGGCTACACCTTC.

The chain has TRBV6-4 and TRBJ2-1; D gene unclear. This CDR3 is built from 16 residues. Germline CDR1 reads MRHNA; CDR2 reads SNTAGT. Trimming stripped 0 bases from V and 0 bases from J, with 9 bases between. CDR3 amino acids: CASSDSGLSSYNEQFF. The CDR3 DNA follows: TGTGCCAGCAGTGACTCGGGCTTGAGCTCCTACAATGAGCAGTTCTTC.

The chain uses TRBV27 and TRBJ2-7; no clear D gene. Germline CDR1 reads MNHEY; CDR2 reads SMNVEV (reference sequence). The CDR3 extends over 14 amino acids. The V gene lost 7 bases and the J gene lost 0 bases, with 13 bases spanning the gap. CDR3 sequence reads: CASMLGPSSYEQYF. In DNA, the CDR3 is TGTGCCAGCATGCTTGGGCCCAGCTCCTACGAGCAGTACTTC.

The chain recombines TRBV4-1 with TRBJ1-5; maybe TRBD1 (6 bases). The CDR3 has 16 residues. Trimming took off 5 bases at V and 7 bases at J, with 21 bases between the two ends. Germline assignment: CDR1 MGHRA and CDR2 YSYEKL. The CDR3 protein is CASSERSLQGNQPQHF. DNA for the CDR3: TGCGCCAGCAGCGAAAGATCTTTACAGGGAAACCAGCCCCAGCATTTT.

This chain joins TRBV3-1 (or the pseudogene TRBV3-2) and TRBJ2-7; 8 positions agree with TRBD1. V shed 1 base and J 4 bases; nucleotides not matched to a gene: 3. Germline V gene lookup returns CDR1 LGHDT and CDR2 YNNKEL (reference sequence). The CDR3 extends over 14 amino acids. CDR3 coding DNA: TGTGCCAGCAGCCAAGCGACAGGGGTGTACGAGCAGTACTTC. As protein: CASSQATGVYEQYF.

V and J are TRBV3-1 (or the pseudogene TRBV3-2) and TRBJ2-5; D might be TRBD2 (7 bases). With 5 bases removed from V and 5 bases from J, the gap between germline ends came to 24 bases. The length of the CDR3 is 17 residues. Germline CDR1 is LGHDT and CDR2 is YNNKEL (reference sequence). CDR3 sequence: CASSDTRGGAVGETQYF. CDR3 DNA: TGTGCCAGCAGCGACACCCGAGGGGGGGCCGTAGGGGAGACCCAGTACTTC.

CDR3 bases: TGTGCCAGCAGCCGCGACAGGAGCACTGAAGCTTTCTTT. Protein product: CASSRDRSTEAFF. The chain has TRBV6-2 or TRBV6-3 and TRBJ1-1; D possibly corresponds to TRBD1 (6 bases). This CDR3 has 13 residues. Germline V gene sequence: CDR1 MNHEY, CDR2 SVGEGT. V was pared by 6 bases and J by 4 bases, with 12 bases between.

This chain links TRBV29-1 with TRBJ1-1; a possible D gene is TRBD1 (5 bases). Germline values: CDR1 SQVTM, CDR2 ANQGSEA. This CDR3 has 13 amino acids. V lost 1 base and J 4 bases, leaving 10 bases between the germline ends. CDR3 region: CSVEVGGFTEAFF. DNA of the CDR3: TGCAGCGTTGAAGTTGGGGGGTTCACTGAAGCTTTCTTT. The full variable domain, rest sourced from reference TRBV29-1 and TRBJ1-1, is SAVISQKPSRDICQRGTSLTIQCQVDSQVTMMFWYRQQPGQSLTLIATANQGSEATYESGFVIDKFPISRPNLTFSTLTVSNMSPEDSSIYLCSVEVGGFTEAFFGQGTRLTVV.

The chain carries TRBV6-5 and TRBJ1-1; 8 bases agree with TRBD1. With V trimmed by 0 bases and J by 8 bases, 2 bases remained unmatched. This CDR3 spans 13 amino acids. Germline CDR1 and CDR2: MNHEY and SVGAGI. The DNA of the CDR3 is TGTGCCAGCAGTTACTCGGGGGACAGGGAAGCTTTCTTT. This codes for CASSYSGDREAFF.

This chain links TRBV3-1 (or the pseudogene TRBV3-2) with TRBJ1-4; TRBD1 matches at 9 bases. This CDR3 is 14 amino acids long. CDR1 is LGHDT and CDR2 is YNNKEL in the germline V gene (reference sequence). After removal of 3 bases from V and 10 bases from J, the junction contained 6 bases not matched to a gene. Written as DNA, the CDR3 is TGTGCCAGCAGCCACCGGGACAGGGCCGGAAAACTGTTTTTT. It translates to CASSHRDRAGKLFF.

The gene calls are TRBV18 and TRBJ1-2; D is unresolved. Germline CDR1 is KGHSH and CDR2 is LQKENI. The CDR3 spans 15 residues. The V end was cut by 0 bases, the J end by 2 bases, with 10 bases between. CDR3 DNA sequence: TGTGCCAGCTCACCACCGTCCCTATCAAACTATGGCTACACCTTC. This encodes CASSPPSLSNYGYTF.